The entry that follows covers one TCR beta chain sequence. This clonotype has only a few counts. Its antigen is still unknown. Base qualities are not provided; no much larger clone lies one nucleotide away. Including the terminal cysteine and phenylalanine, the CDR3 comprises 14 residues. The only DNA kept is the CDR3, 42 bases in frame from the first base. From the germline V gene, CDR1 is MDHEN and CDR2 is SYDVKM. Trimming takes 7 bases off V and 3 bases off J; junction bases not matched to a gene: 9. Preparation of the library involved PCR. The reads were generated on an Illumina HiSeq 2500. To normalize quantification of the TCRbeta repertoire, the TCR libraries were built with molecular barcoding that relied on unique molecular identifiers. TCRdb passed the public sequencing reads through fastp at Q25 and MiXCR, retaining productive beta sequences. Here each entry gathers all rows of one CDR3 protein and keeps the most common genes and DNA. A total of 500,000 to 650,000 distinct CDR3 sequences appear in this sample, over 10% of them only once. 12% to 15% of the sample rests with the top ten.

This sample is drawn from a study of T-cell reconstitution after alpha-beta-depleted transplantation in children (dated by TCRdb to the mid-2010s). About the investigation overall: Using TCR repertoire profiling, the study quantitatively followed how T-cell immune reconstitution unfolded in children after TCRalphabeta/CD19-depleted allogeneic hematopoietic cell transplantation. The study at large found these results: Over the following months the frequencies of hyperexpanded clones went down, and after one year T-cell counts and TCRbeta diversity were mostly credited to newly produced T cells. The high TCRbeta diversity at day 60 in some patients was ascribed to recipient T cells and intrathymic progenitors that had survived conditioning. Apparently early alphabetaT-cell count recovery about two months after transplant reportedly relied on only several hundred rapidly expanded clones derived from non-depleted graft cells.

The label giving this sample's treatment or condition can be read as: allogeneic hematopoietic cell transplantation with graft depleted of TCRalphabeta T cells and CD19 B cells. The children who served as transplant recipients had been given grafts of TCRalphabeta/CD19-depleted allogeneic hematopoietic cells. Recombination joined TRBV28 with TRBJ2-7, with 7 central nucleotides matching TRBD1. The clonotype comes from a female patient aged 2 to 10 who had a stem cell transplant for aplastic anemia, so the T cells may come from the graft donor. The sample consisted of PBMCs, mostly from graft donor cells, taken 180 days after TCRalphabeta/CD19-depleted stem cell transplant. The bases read TGTGCCAGCACCCCCCCGACAGGGTACTACGAGCAGTACTTC. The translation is CASTPPTGYYEQYF.